This T cell receptor (beta chain) was captured by sequencing in a study of persistence of HIV-infected CD4 T cells. This nonspecific control used anti-CD3/anti-CD28 bead stimulation of CD4+ T cells. CD4+ T cells upregulating both CD40 ligand and CD69 were sorted as responding cells. For at least 4 years, plasma HIV-1 RNA was undetectable (<50 copies/mL). Before stimulation, PBMCs underwent CD8+ T cell depletion. Sequencing used immunoSEQ version 4 in survey mode. TCRdb's copy holds only in-frame clones and misses some; the assay was immunoSEQ multiplex PCR. The sample includes around 40,000 clones, less than 90% of them seen just once. The study's findings and limits: CMV- and Gag-responding cells had lower TCRbeta richness than CD3/CD28-responding cells.

As regards this clone: Its antigen is not identified.

The clonotype comes from an adult woman with HIV who was CMV-seropositive. Material: CD4+ T cells sorted from PBMCs after approximately 19-hour stimulation, obtained from a patient who received antiretroviral therapy.

This chain's CDR3 is CASSLGAGTDTQYF. The CDR3 region has the DNA TGTGCCAGCAGCTTGGGGGCAGGCACAGATACGCAGTATTTT. The V and J genes are TRBV5-8 and TRBJ2-3; D not certain. The CDR3 spans 14 residues. Per the germline V gene, CDR1 is SGHTS and CDR2 is YDEGEE. V was clipped by 0 bases and J by 1 base, with 6 bases between them.